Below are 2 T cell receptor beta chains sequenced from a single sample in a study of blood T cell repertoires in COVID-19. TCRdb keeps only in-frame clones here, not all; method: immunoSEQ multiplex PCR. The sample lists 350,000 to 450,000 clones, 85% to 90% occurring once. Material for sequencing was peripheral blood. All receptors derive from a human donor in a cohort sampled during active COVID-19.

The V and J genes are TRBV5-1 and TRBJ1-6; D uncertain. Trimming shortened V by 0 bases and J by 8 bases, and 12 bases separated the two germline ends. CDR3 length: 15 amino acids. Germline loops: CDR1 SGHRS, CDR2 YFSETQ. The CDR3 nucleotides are TGCGCCAGCAGCTTGGGGGCCAGGCTCGATTCACCCCTCCACTTT. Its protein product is CASSLGARLDSPLHF.

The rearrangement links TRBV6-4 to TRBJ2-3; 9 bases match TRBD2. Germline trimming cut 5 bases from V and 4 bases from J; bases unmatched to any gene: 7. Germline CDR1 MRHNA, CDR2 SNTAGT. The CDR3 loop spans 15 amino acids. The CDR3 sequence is CASSPIAGAPDTQYF. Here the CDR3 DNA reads TGTGCCAGCAGTCCTATAGCGGGAGCACCAGATACGCAGTATTTT.